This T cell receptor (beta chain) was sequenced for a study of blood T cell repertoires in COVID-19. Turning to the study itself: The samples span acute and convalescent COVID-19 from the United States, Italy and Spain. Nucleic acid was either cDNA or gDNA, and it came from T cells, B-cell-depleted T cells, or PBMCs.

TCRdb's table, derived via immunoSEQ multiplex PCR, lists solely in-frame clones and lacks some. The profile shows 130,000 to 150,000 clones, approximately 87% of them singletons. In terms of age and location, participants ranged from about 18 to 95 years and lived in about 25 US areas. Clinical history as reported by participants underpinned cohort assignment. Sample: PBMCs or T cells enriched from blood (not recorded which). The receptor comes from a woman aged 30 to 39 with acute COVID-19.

CDR3 amino acids: CASSKPRLAGVDTGELFF. CDR3 in DNA: TGTGCCAGCAGCAAGCCCAGACTAGCGGGAGTCGATACCGGGGAGCTGTTTTTT. The chain links TRBV21-1 to TRBJ2-2; the table assigns TRBD2, which was not confirmed against the DNA. TRBV21-1 is a known pseudogene. CDR3 length: 18 residues.